This is a list of T cell receptor beta chains from one sample in a study of cytomegalovirus exposure and HLA in healthy donors. Here immunoSEQ multiplex PCR was the method, and the copy in TCRdb shows in-frame clones only, minus some. This sample has under 200,000 clones; roughly 89% occur once, and the top ten carry around 4.4%. The sample was PBMCs. The receptors were sampled from a man aged 18 to 30 in good health and CMV-seropositive. CDR3s leave out the opening cysteine and the closing phenylalanine or tryptophan. A D gene is named only where the DNA matches it firmly. Clone size, where shown, is once, few, many, or a class for clones that have expanded.

cdr3_aa,d_call,j_call,clone_size,v_call,cdr3_length
SVDRLAGAGGELF,TRBD2,TRBJ2-2,-,TRBV29-1,13
AWKESSSSDLNNQPQH,-,TRBJ1-5,-,TRBV30,16
ASSHLETAYEQY,-,TRBJ2-7,-,TRBV7-9,12
ASSPQGASGSSYEQY,TRBD2,TRBJ2-7,-,TRBV7-8,15
ASSLGTSGDTGELF,TRBD2,TRBJ2-2,-,TRBV7-6,14
ASSSGSGYEQY,-,TRBJ2-7,-,TRBV28,11
ARFGTSLAKNIQY,-,TRBJ2-4,-,TRBV10-1,13
ASSQDPRLAGVVDTQY,TRBD2,TRBJ2-3,-,TRBV4-1,16
ASSQTGVINGYT,TRBD1,TRBJ1-2,-,TRBV5-1,12
ASSQDESRGYYGYT,-,TRBJ1-2,once,TRBV4-2,14
ASSISGIYGYT,-,TRBJ1-2,-,TRBV19,11
ATLPLTGGMGEQY,TRBD1,TRBJ2-7,-,TRBV28,13
ASSYSFSRNEQF,-,TRBJ2-1,-,TRBV6-5,12